The source of this T cell receptor (beta chain) is a study of T-cell reconstitution after alpha-beta-depleted transplantation in children. Findings of the study overall: The main origin of T-cell counts and diversity one year after transplant was newly produced T cells. Several hundred rapidly expanded clones from non-depleted graft cells reportedly supplied alpha-beta T cells about two months post-transplant.

The J segment lost 4 bases and the V segment lost 1 base, leaving 10 bases of the junction unmatched. There are 16 residues in the CDR3. Germline V gene lookup returns CDR1 LGHNA and CDR2 YSLEER. Molecular barcoding with unique molecular identifiers was used for the TCRbeta library. TCRdb recomputed calls from the PCR reads with MiXCR, one row per CDR3 protein. The sample yields around 450,000 distinct CDR3 sequences, about 10% seen once. The table lists this clonotype with many counts. Antigen unknown. The material sequenced was PBMCs, taken before TCRalphabeta/CD19-depleted stem cell transplant. The sequence was collected from a child aged 2 to 15 with inherited bone marrow failure, due to receive a stem cell transplant. J is TRBJ2-7 and V is TRBV4-3; 7 bases are a match to TRBD2. The CDR3 is CASSQARGEGPYEQYF. For the CDR3, the DNA is TGCGCCAGCAGCCAAGCTCGGGGGGAGGGCCCTTACGAGCAGTACTTC.